These 23 T cell receptor beta chains were all obtained from the same sample, sequenced in a study of blood T cell repertoires in COVID-19. Using immunoSEQ multiplex PCR, the repertoire was profiled, and TCRdb retains in-frame clones only, with some absent. The data hold 120,000 or so clones, with around 70% observed a single time. Sequencing was carried out using peripheral blood. Receptor source: a man aged 55 to 69 with acute or convalescent COVID-19.

This sequence joins TRBV7-9 and TRBJ1-1; 7 bases match TRBD1. V shed 1 base and J 6 bases; nucleotides not matched to a gene: 8. Germline V gene sequence: CDR1 SEHNR, CDR2 FQNEAQ (reference sequence). The CDR3 sequence is 15 residues long. CDR3 region: CASSLGDSSSPEAFF. In nucleotides, the CDR3 is TGTGCCAGCAGCTTAGGGGACAGTAGTTCTCCTGAAGCTTTCTTT.

This clone was recorded once. The CDR3 bases are TGTGCCAGCAGCGGGACTGGAACAGATACGCAGTATTTT. Protein product: CASSGTGTDTQYF. The gene calls are TRBV9 and TRBJ2-3; D is perhaps TRBD2 (5 bases). CDR3 length: 13 amino acids. Germline V gives CDR1 SGDLS, CDR2 YYNGEE. V lost 3 bases and J lost 3, with 8 bases in between.

This clone was found many times. The V call is TRBV2, the J call TRBJ1-2, with 9 nucleotides matching TRBD1. This CDR3 contains 14 residues. Germline values: CDR1 SNHLY, CDR2 FYNNEI. V was clipped by 3 bases and J by 5 bases; unmatched bases: 4. In nucleotides, the CDR3 is TGTGCCAGCAGTGATTTAGACAGGGGGTATGGCTACACCTTC. It encodes CASSDLDRGYGYTF.

This chain links TRBV9 with TRBJ2-3; tentatively, D is TRBD2 (7 bases). Looked up from germline, CDR1 is SGDLS and CDR2 is YYNGEE. V lost 5 bases and J 1 base, leaving 14 bases between the germline ends. The CDR3 loop spans 15 amino acids. The CDR3 DNA reads as TGTGCCAGCAGGTTAGGGGGGGCGGGCACAGATACGCAGTATTTT. Its protein product is CASRLGGAGTDTQYF.

Comments on this clone: The sample carries other DNA sequences with the same CDR3. The rearrangement uses TRBV19 and TRBJ1-1; the D is unclear. Trimming stripped 3 bases from V and 1 base from J, with 9 bases between. Germline V gene data show CDR1 as LNHDA and CDR2 as SQIVND (reference sequence). The CDR3 has 14 amino acids. The CDR3 region is CASSMGSRNTEAFF. CDR3 sequence (DNA): TGTGCCAGTAGTATGGGCAGCAGGAACACTGAAGCTTTCTTT.

The CDR3 DNA follows: TGTGCCAGCGGACAGCTCCTCTCTGGGGCCAACGTCCTGACTTTC. Residues: CASGQLLSGANVLTF. This chain uses TRBV6-5 with TRBJ2-6, with TRBD1 as a possible D gene (6 bases). The V and J ends lost 8 bases and 0 bases respectively, with 11 bases between them. The CDR3 is 15 residues long. The germline V gene encodes CDR1 MNHEY and CDR2 SVGAGI.

This chain uses TRBV7-9 with TRBJ1-1; D is unclear. V dropped 3 bases and J dropped 4 bases, with 12 bases sitting between them. Germline V gene sequence: CDR1 SEHNR, CDR2 FQNEAQ (reference sequence). CDR3 length: 14 residues. The CDR3 is CASSFTDFGTEAFF. The CDR3 DNA sequence: TGTGCCAGCAGCTTTACTGATTTCGGCACTGAAGCTTTCTTT.

Regarding this clone: Sequence at one end of the junction differs from germline and may be a read error. CDR3 bases: TGTGCCATCAGTGACGGCCGGACAGCCGACTACGAGCGGTACTTC. Its protein is CAISDGRTADYERYF. This chain joins TRBV10-3 and TRBJ2-7, with TRBD1 as a possible D gene (6 bases). This CDR3 contains 15 residues. Germline-derived CDR1 and CDR2 are ENHRY and SYGVKD.

This clone was seen only once. This chain uses TRBV5-1 with TRBJ1-1; 8 bases are a match to TRBD1. The CDR3 has 14 amino acids. J lost 11 bases, V lost 0 bases, and 9 bases had no gene match. Germline CDR1 reads SGHRS; CDR2 reads YFSETQ. CDR3 in amino acids: CASSLGAGGEAAFF. The CDR3 bases are TGCGCCAGCAGCTTGGGAGCAGGGGGCGAGGCGGCTTTCTTT.

The chain uses TRBV11-1 and TRBJ2-1; 11 bases line up with TRBD2. CDR3 length: 15 amino acids. Per the germline V gene, CDR1 is SGHAT and CDR2 is FQDESV (reference sequence). The V segment lost 5 bases and the J segment 5 bases; nucleotides outside the gene matches: 5. The CDR3 here is CASSKGTSGNNEQFF. CDR3 nucleotide sequence: TGTGCCAGCAGCAAAGGGACTAGCGGTAACAATGAGCAGTTCTTC. Using reference TRBV11-1 and TRBJ2-1 for the parts outside the CDR3, the full variable domain is EAEVAQSPRYKITEKSQAVAFWCDPISGHATLYWYRQILGQGPELLVQFQDESVVDDSQLPKDRFSAERLKGVDSTLKIQPAELGDSAMYLCASSKGTSGNNEQFFGPGTRLTVL.

J is TRBJ1-2 and V is TRBV11-2; D is uncertain. The CDR3 loop spans 16 amino acids. Germline lookup yields CDR1 SGHAT and CDR2 FQNNGV. V lost 1 base, J lost 3 bases, and 15 bases lay in between. The CDR3 nucleotides read TGTGCCAGCAGCTTAGCCCGAACGGGAGGCTACTATGGCTACACCTTC. Its translation: CASSLARTGGYYGYTF.

J is TRBJ1-5 and V is TRBV27; D might be TRBD1 (5 bases). V was clipped by 0 bases and J by 6 bases, with 9 bases between them. The CDR3 runs 14 residues. Germline CDR1 MNHEY, CDR2 SMNVEV (reference sequence). This CDR3 reads CASSLSIRGQPQHF. The CDR3 DNA is TGTGCCAGCAGTTTATCGATTAGGGGTCAGCCCCAGCATTTT.

The chain is built from TRBV18 and TRBJ1-2; D may be TRBD1 (6 bases). The CDR3 contains 17 residues. Trimming left V 2 bases short and J 6 bases short, with 22 bases between. Germline lookup yields CDR1 KGHSH and CDR2 LQKENI. The CDR3 region is CASSPGTGQGASDGYTF. In DNA form, the CDR3 reads TGTGCCAGCTCACCAGGAACAGGGCAAGGAGCGTCGGATGGCTACACCTTC.

This clone was observed a few times. This chain uses TRBV11-2 with TRBJ1-6, with 7 bases aligning to TRBD1. The CDR3 covers 16 residues. Per the germline V gene, CDR1 is SGHAT and CDR2 is FQNNGV. The V and J ends lost 5 bases and 2 bases, in that order; junction bases with no gene match: 6. CDR3 DNA: TGTGCCAGCAGCCGTACAGGGGTGGCCTATAATTCACCCCTCCACTTT. Protein product: CASSRTGVAYNSPLHF. The variable domain in full, completed from reference TRBV11-2 and TRBJ1-6, reads EAGVAQSPRYKIIEKRQSVAFWCNPISGHATLYWYQQILGQGPKLLIQFQNNGVVDDSQLPKDRFSAERLKGVDSTLKIQPAKLEDSAVYLCASSRTGVAYNSPLHFGNGTRLTVT.

V and J are TRBV27 and TRBJ1-2, with TRBD1 matching 7 bases. V dropped 9 bases and J dropped 2; count of bases not matched to a gene: 6. CDR1 and CDR2 from the germline V gene are MNHEY and SMNVEV (reference sequence). The CDR3 covers 13 residues. The CDR3 nucleotides are TGTGCCAGTTCCAGGGGGGAGAACTATGGCTACACCTTC. Translating it yields CASSRGENYGYTF.

This clone has just one count. This chain uses TRBV27 with TRBJ1-5; TRBD1 might be the D (6 bases). This CDR3 region has 14 residues. With 7 bases removed from V and 7 bases from J, the gap between germline ends came to 17 bases. Germline lookup yields CDR1 MNHEY and CDR2 SMNVEV (reference sequence). The CDR3 loop is CASTAQGGGQPQHF. CDR3 coding DNA: TGTGCCAGCACCGCACAGGGTGGGGGCCAGCCCCAGCATTTT.

This chain connects TRBV19 to TRBJ1-2, with 8 positions matching TRBD1. Per the germline V gene, CDR1 is LNHDA and CDR2 is SQIVND (reference sequence). The ends lost 5 bases at V and 0 bases at J; junction bases unmatched: 17. This CDR3 has 19 residues. CDR3 protein: CASSPKVGQGKFANYGYTF. For the CDR3, the DNA is TGTGCCAGTAGTCCTAAGGTCGGACAGGGCAAATTCGCTAACTATGGCTACACCTTC.

J is TRBJ2-3 and V is TRBV3-1 (or the pseudogene TRBV3-2), with a tentative D call TRBD1 (6 bases). The CDR3 extends over 12 amino acids. Germline CDR1 LGHDT, CDR2 YNNKEL (reference sequence). V was trimmed by 3 bases and J by 10 bases, leaving 11 bases between them. CDR3 region: CASSHPPGAQYF. DNA of the CDR3: TGTGCCAGCAGCCACCCCCCAGGGGCGCAGTATTTT.

CDR3 DNA sequence: TGTGCCAGCAGTCCGTATCGAACAGGGGACTTGGGAAACACCATATATTTT. Protein: CASSPYRTGDLGNTIYF. The gene calls are TRBV27 and TRBJ1-3, with 7 bases that match TRBD1. The V gene end was trimmed by 5 bases and the J gene end by 4 bases; junction bases not matched to a gene: 14. The CDR3 contains 17 residues. Germline assignment: CDR1 MNHEY and CDR2 SMNVEV (reference sequence).

The chain recombines TRBV10-2 with TRBJ1-3, with D unclear. This CDR3 region has 15 residues. The germline V gene encodes CDR1 WSHSY and CDR2 SAAADI. The V gene lost 4 bases and the J gene lost 0 bases, with 10 bases spanning the gap. The CDR3 is CASSVEGTSGNTIYF. Here the CDR3 DNA reads TGCGCCAGCAGTGTAGAGGGCACCTCTGGAAACACCATATATTTT.

The chain combines TRBV9 with TRBJ1-1; tentatively, D is TRBD1 (5 bases). The length of the CDR3 is 14 residues. Germline V CDR1 and CDR2: SGDLS, YYNGEE. Between the trimmed V and J ends, which lost 2 bases and 5 bases, there was a span of 13 bases. As DNA, the CDR3 is TGTGCCAGCAGCGTTGATGTGGGGGGGACTGAAGCTTTCTTT. The encoded protein is CASSVDVGGTEAFF.

This chain links TRBV12-3 or TRBV12-4 with TRBJ2-1; 13 nucleotides align to TRBD2. This CDR3 contains 13 residues. J gave up 9 bases and V 5 bases, and 1 base lay outside the gene matches. The CDR3, as DNA: TGTGCCAGCAGTAGACTAGCGGGAGGTGAGCAGTTCTTC. Residues: CASSRLAGGEQFF.

The rearrangement joins TRBV30 to TRBJ1-2, with a weak D call TRBD1 (5 bases). The V end was cut by 2 bases, the J end by 2 bases, with 18 bases between. In germline, CDR1 is GTSNPN, CDR2 SVGIG (reference sequence). The CDR3 is 16 amino acids. The CDR3 nucleotides read TGTGCCTGGAGTCCTTACATCTCGACAGAAAACTATGGCTACACCTTC. This codes for CAWSPYISTENYGYTF.